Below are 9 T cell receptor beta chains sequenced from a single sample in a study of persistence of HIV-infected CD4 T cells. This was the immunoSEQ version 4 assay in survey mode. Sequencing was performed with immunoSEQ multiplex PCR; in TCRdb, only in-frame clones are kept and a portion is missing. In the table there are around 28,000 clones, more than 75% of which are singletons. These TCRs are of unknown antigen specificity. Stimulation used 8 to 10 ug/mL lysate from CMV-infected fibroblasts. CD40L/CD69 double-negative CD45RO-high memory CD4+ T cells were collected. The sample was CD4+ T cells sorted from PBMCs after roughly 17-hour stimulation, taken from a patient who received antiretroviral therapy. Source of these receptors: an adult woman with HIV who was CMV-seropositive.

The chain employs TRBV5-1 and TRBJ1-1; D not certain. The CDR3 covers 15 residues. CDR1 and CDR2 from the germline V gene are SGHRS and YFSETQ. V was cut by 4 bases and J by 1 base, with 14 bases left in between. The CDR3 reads CASSGRTSANTEAFF. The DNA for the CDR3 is TGCGCCAGCAGCGGCCGAACCTCGGCGAACACTGAAGCTTTCTTT.

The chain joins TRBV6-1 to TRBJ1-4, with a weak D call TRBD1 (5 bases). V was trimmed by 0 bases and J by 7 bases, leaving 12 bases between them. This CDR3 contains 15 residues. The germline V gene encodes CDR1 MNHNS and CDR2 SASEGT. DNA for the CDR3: TGTGCCAGCAGTGAAGCTGGTGGGGCCGGTGAAAAACTGTTTTTT. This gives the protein CASSEAGGAGEKLFF.

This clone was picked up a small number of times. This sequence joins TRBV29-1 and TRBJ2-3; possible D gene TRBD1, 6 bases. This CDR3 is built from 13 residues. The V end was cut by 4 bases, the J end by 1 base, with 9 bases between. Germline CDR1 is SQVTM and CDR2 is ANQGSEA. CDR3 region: CSVARGGTDTQYF. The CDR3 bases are TGCAGCGTTGCCAGGGGAGGCACAGATACGCAGTATTTT.

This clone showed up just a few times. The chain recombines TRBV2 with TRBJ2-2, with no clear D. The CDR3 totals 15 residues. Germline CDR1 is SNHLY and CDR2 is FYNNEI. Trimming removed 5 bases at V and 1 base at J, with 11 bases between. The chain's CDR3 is CASSRRAVNTGELFF. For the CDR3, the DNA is TGTGCCAGCAGTCGTCGGGCAGTGAACACCGGGGAGCTGTTTTTT. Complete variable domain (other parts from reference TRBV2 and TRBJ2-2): EPEVTQTPSHQVTQMGQEVILRCVPISNHLYFYWYRQILGQKVEFLVSFYNNEISEKSEIFDDQFSVERPDGSNFTLKIRSTKLEDSAMYFCASSRRAVNTGELFFGEGSRLTVL.

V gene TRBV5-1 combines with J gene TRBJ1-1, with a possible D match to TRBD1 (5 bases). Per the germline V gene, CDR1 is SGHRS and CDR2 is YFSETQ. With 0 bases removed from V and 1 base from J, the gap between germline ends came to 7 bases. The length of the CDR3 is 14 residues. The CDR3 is CASSLGQRNTEAFF. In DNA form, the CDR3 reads TGCGCCAGCAGCTTGGGACAGAGGAACACTGAAGCTTTCTTT.

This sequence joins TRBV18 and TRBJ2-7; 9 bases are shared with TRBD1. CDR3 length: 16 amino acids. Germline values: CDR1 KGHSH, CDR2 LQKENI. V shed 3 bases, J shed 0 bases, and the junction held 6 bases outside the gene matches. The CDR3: CASSPSGQGISYEQYF. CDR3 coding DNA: TGTGCCAGCTCACCCTCCGGACAGGGGATCTCCTACGAGCAGTACTTC. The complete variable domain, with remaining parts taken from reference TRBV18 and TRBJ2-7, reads NAGVMQNPRHLVRRRGQEARLRCSPMKGHSHVYWYRQLPEEGLKFMVYLQKENIIDESGMPKERFSAEFPKEGPSILRIQQVVRGDSAAYFCASSPSGQGISYEQYFGPGTRLTVT.

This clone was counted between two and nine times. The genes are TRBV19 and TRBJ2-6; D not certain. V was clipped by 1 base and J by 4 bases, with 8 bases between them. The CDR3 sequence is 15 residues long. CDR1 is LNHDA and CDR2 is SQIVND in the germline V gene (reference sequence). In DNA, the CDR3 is TGTGCCAGTAGTATAGCTTCCCCGGGGGCCAACGTCCTGACTTTC. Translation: CASSIASPGANVLTF.

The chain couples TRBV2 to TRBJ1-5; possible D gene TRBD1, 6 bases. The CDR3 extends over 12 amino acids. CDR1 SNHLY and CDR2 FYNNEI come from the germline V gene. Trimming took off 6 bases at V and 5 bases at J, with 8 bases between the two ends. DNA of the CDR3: TGTGCCAGCAGCAGGGGTTATCAGCCCCAGCATTTT. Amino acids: CASSRGYQPQHF.

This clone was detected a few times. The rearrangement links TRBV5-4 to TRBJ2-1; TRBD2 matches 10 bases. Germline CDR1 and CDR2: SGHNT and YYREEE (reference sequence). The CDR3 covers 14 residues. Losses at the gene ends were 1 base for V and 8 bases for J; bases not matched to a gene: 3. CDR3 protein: CASSLTSGVYEQFF. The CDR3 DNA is TGTGCCAGCAGCTTGACTAGCGGGGTATATGAGCAGTTCTTC.